Here is one TCR beta chain with its context. Its antigen is unidentified. The PCR made use of 60 Vbeta and 13 Jbeta primers. Profiled with immunoSEQ multiplex PCR; TCRdb holds only in-frame clones, not every one. The sample carries hundreds of thousands of clones, about three quarters recorded once. The sample is drawn from a study of cytomegalovirus exposure and HLA in healthy donors. Germline V CDR1 and CDR2: GTSNPN, SVGIG (reference sequence). Trimming removed 1 base from V and 9 bases from J; junction bases left unmatched: 10. The CDR3 runs to 15 residues. Study results and limitations: Earlier analysis yielded a pattern in which most TCR beta V segments were productive about 87% or about 30% of the time. Prediction of most subjects' HLA-A and HLA-B alleles by TCR beta sequences was reportedly accurate.

The receptor comes from a woman aged 55-70 years in good health and CMV-seropositive. Sequenced material: PBMCs. The chain joins TRBV30 to TRBJ2-1; 9 bases match TRBD2. CDR3 nucleotide sequence: TGTGCCTGGAGTGGGTTAGCGGGAGTGATAGGTGAGCAGTTCTTC. Its protein is CAWSGLAGVIGEQFF.